Sequencing of this T cell receptor (beta chain) was carried out in a study of blood T cell repertoires in COVID-19. Libraries were prepared by immunoSEQ multiplex PCR; TCRdb keeps only in-frame clonotypes and omits some of them. The table records roughly 500,000 clones, less than 90% of them present only once. Trimming cost V 5 bases and J 4 bases, with 9 bases left between them. The CDR3 is 13 residues long. Germline-derived CDR1 and CDR2 are SGHTA and FQGNSA. The chain carries TRBV7-2 and TRBJ1-3; no definite D call. Sequenced material: PBMCs or T cells enriched from blood (not recorded which). The receptor was derived from a woman aged 60-75 years who had recovered from COVID-19. DNA of the CDR3: TGTGCCAGCAGCCAAGCGGGGGGAAACACCATATATTTT. This gives the protein CASSQAGGNTIYF.